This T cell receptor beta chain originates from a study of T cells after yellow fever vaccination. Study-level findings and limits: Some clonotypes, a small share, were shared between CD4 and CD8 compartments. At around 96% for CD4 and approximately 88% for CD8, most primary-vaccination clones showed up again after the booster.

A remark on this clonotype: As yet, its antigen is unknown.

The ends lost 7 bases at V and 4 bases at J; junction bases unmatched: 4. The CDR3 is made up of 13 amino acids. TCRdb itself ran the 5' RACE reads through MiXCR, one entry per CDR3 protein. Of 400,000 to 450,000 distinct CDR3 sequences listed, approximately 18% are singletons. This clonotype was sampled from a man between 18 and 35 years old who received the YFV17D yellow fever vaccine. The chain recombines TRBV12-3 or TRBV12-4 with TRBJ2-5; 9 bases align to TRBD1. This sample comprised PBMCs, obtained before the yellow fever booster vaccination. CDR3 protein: CASTRDRAETQYF. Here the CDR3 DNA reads TGTGCCAGCACCCGGGACAGGGCAGAGACCCAGTACTTC.